This T cell receptor (beta chain) stems from a study of chemoradiotherapy in HPV16-positive cancers. Using immunoSEQ multiplex PCR, the repertoire was profiled, and TCRdb retains in-frame clones only, with some absent. The sample lists under 8,000 clones, over 65% seen once, with roughly 31% in the top ten. On this clone itself: Its antigen is undetermined.

Study conclusions and caveats: The functional HPV-specific definition rests on just two HPV16-positive patients. During treatment, candidate HPV-specific clones and E7-related motifs expanded in tumor. HPV-responsive T-cell expansion during chemoradiotherapy was linked to improved recurrence-free survival in HPV16-positive patients.

Germline CDR1 reads SGHVS; CDR2 reads FQNEAQ. V was pared by 2 bases and J by 1 base, with 7 bases between. CDR3 size: 14 residues. The chain links TRBV7-8 to TRBJ2-3; the D gene is possibly TRBD1 (5 bases). The sample here was tumor tissue, taken from a patient who underwent chemoradiotherapy. This receptor was taken from a human donor with HPV-associated anogenital cancer. The CDR3 sequence is CASSLWGRTDTQYF. The CDR3 DNA sequence: TGTGCCAGCAGCTTATGGGGCCGCACAGATACGCAGTATTTT. The full variable domain, with the rest looked up from reference TRBV7-8 and TRBJ2-3, is GAGVSQSPRYKVAKRGQDVALRCDPISGHVSLFWYQQALGQGPEFLTYFQNEAQLDKSGLPSDRFFAERPEGSVSTLKIQRTQQEDSAVYLCASSLWGRTDTQYFGPGTRLTVL.